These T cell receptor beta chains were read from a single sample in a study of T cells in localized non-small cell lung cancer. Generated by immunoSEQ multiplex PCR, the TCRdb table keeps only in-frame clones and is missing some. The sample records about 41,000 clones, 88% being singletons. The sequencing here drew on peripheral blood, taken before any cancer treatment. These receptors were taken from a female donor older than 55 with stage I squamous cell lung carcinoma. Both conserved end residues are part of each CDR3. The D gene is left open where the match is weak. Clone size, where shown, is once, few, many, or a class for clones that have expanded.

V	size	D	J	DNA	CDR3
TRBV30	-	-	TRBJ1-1	TGTGCCTGGTACGCAGGGCCGAACACTGAAGCTTTCTTT	CAWYAGPNTEAFF
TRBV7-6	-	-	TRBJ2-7	TGTGCCAGCAGCCCCAACGACGGGGGTAGCTCCTACGAGCAGTACTTC	CASSPNDGGSSYEQYF
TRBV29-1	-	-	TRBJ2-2	TGCAGCGCTCGGACTAACGGGGAGCTGTTTTTT	CSARTNGELFF
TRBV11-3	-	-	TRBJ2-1	TGTGCCAGCAGCTTAGTGGGGGTTGAGCAGTTCTTC	CASSLVGVEQFF
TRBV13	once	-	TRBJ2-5	TGTGCCAGCATCCGTCGGGGCTATCAAGAGACCCAGTACTTC	CASIRRGYQETQYF
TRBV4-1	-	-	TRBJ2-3	TGCGCCAGCAGCCAAGGAGGCGCAACGCAGTATTTT	CASSQGGATQYF
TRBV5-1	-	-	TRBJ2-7	TGCGCCAGCAGCCGGTCGGGCTCCTACGAGCAGTACTTC	CASSRSGSYEQYF
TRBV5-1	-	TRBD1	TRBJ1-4	TGCGCCAGCAGCTTAGGACAGGGGAATGAAAAACTGTTTTTT	CASSLGQGNEKLFF
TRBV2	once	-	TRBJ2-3	TGTGCCAGCAGTACTACCACAGATACGCAGTATTTT	CASSTTTDTQYF
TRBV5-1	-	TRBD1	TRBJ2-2	TGCGCCAGCAGCGGACAGGCGAACACCGGGGAGCTGTTTTTT	CASSGQANTGELFF
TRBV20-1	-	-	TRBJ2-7	TGCAGTGCTAGAGCCTACGAGCAGTACTTC	CSARAYEQYF
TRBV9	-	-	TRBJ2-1	TGTGCCAGCAGCGTAGTTGGGGCTTTTTACAATGAGCAGTTCTTC	CASSVVGAFYNEQFF
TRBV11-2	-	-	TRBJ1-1	TGTGCCAGCAGATCGGAGGGCAGCTTGAACACTGAAGCTTTCTTT	CASRSEGSLNTEAFF
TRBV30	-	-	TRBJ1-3	TGTGCTTGTATAATAGGAAACACCATATATTTT	CACIIGNTIYF
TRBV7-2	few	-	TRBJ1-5	TGTGCCAGCAGCTTATTACCGGAATCGAACAGCAATCAGCCCCAGCATTTT	CASSLLPESNSNQPQHF
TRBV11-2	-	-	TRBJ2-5	TGTGCCAGCAGCTTACTAGGGACCGGCGTGGAGACCCAGTACTTC	CASSLLGTGVETQYF
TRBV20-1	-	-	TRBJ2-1	TGCAGTGCTAGAGATGCCGAGGTACAGTTCTTC	CSARDAEVQFF
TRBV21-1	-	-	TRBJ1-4	TGTGCCAGCAGCAATACCGATAATGAAAAACTGTTTTTT	CASSNTDNEKLFF
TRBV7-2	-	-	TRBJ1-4	TGTGCCAGCAGCGCTCATGAAAAACTGTTTTTT	CASSAHEKLFF
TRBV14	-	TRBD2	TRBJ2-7	TGTGCCAGCAGGTTACCGGGACTAGGGTGGGAGCAGTACTTC	CASRLPGLGWEQYF
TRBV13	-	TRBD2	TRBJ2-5	TGTGCCAGCAGCTTCTACCCCCTAGGGACTAGAGAAGAGACCCAGTACTTC	CASSFYPLGTREETQYF
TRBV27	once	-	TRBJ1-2	TGTGCCAGCAGCCGCATGGGGAACTATGGCTACACCTTC	CASSRMGNYGYTF
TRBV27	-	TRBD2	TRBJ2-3	TGTGCCAGCAGTAGGGACTACGTAACAGATACGCAGTATTTT	CASSRDYVTDTQYF
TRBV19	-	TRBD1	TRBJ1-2	TGTGCCAGTAGTCCCCGGGTTGGGACAGGGGGACAGTCCAACTATGGCTACACCTTC	CASSPRVGTGGQSNYGYTF
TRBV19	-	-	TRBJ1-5	TGTGCCAGTAGTATAGATGCAGGGCGGGACGATCAGCCCCAGCATTTT	CASSIDAGRDDQPQHF
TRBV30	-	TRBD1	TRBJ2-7	TGTGCCTGGGAAAGGGACAGGGGGCTGAACGAGCAGTACTTC	CAWERDRGLNEQYF
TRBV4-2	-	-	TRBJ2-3	TGTGCCAGCAGCCAAAACACAGATACGCAGTATTTT	CASSQNTDTQYF